The clone carrying this T cell receptor beta chain was recorded a few times. Its antigen is unidentified. The data belong to a study of CD8 T cells in ankylosing spondylitis. Study-wide results and limits: Seemingly characteristic of ankylosing spondylitis blood was a TCR beta motif consisting of fewer than 10 highly homologous variants. Earlier work had already found some motif variants in reactive arthritis synovial fluid and blood.

The CDR3 totals 18 residues. Germline trimming cut 4 bases from V and 3 bases from J; bases unmatched to any gene: 13. The germline CDR1 and CDR2 sequences are SGHRS and YFSETQ. MiXCR, applied by TCRdb to the 5' RACE reads, yields one record per CDR3 protein. This table has a few hundred thousand distinct CDR3 sequences, 15% to 20% appearing once. Input material: blood, either unsorted or a sorted T cell fraction (not recorded which). This receptor was obtained from a male donor with ankylosing spondylitis or in good health (not recorded which). The chain recombines TRBV5-1 with TRBJ2-7; 13 nucleotides match TRBD2. CDR3 nucleotide sequence: TGCGCCAGCAGCCCGCCGCGCATCGGGACTAGCGGGATCTACGAGCAGTACTTC. Translated: CASSPPRIGTSGIYEQYF.